This entry lists 20 T cell receptor beta chains sequenced from one sample in a study of blood T cell repertoires in COVID-19. Profiled with immunoSEQ multiplex PCR; TCRdb holds only in-frame clones, not every one. This repertoire shows about 410,000 clones, approximately 90% found once; its top ten account for approximately 1.5%. The specimen sequenced was peripheral blood. These receptors all come from a woman aged 35 to 49 with COVID-19, enrolled during active disease.

The chain couples TRBV19 to TRBJ2-7; TRBD1 matches 7 bases. Germline values: CDR1 LNHDA, CDR2 SQIVND (reference sequence). This CDR3 is built from 14 residues. The V segment lost 5 bases and the J segment 3 bases; nucleotides outside the gene matches: 7. The CDR3 loop is CASSPWQGVYEQYF. The DNA of the CDR3 is TGTGCCAGTAGTCCTTGGCAGGGGGTCTACGAGCAGTACTTC.

With respect to this clone: Different DNA sequences within this sample yield the same CDR3. This chain uses TRBV6-5 with TRBJ2-7; 7 bases align to TRBD1. The germline V gene has CDR1 MNHEY and CDR2 SVGAGI. The CDR3 loop spans 14 amino acids. V dropped 0 bases and J dropped 4; count of bases not matched to a gene: 3. CDR3: CASSYSTGTYEQYF. As DNA, the CDR3 is TGTGCCAGCAGTTACTCGACAGGGACGTACGAGCAGTACTTC.

V is TRBV10-3 and J is TRBJ2-1; D call uncertain. CDR1 and CDR2 (germline): ENHRY, SYGVKD. The V and J ends lost 4 bases and 7 bases respectively, with 11 bases between them. The CDR3 totals 13 residues. In DNA form, the CDR3 reads TGTGCCATCAGTGGCGGAAAGGAGAATGAGCAGTTCTTC. Residues: CAISGGKENEQFF.

The gene calls are TRBV19 and TRBJ2-7; TRBD2 matches at 9 bases. CDR3 size: 16 residues. Looked up from germline, CDR1 is LNHDA and CDR2 is SQIVND (reference sequence). V was pared by 7 bases and J by 6 bases, with 16 bases of the junction left unmatched. CDR3 bases: TGTGCCAGTACCGCGATGGTTAGCGGGAGTATGGGCGAGCAGTACTTC. This codes for CASTAMVSGSMGEQYF.

A few counts support this clone. The CDR3 DNA reads TGCGCCAGCAGCTTGAGAGGGAGTCCCTCCTACGAGCAGTACTTC. It codes for CASSLRGSPSYEQYF. V usage is TRBV5-1 and J usage is TRBJ2-7; D is possibly TRBD2 (5 bases). CDR3 length equals 15 residues. Trimming took 1 base from V and 0 from J, leaving 11 bases between them. Germline CDR1 SGHRS, CDR2 YFSETQ.

The chain combines TRBV29-1 with TRBJ1-1; D ambiguous. CDR1 and CDR2 (germline): SQVTM, ANQGSEA. Trimming pared 1 base from V and 6 bases from J, leaving 27 bases between. This CDR3 has 18 residues. CDR3 amino acids: CSVEALESHRGPMAEAFF. Here the CDR3 DNA reads TGCAGCGTTGAAGCCCTCGAGTCGCACCGTGGGCCCATGGCTGAAGCTTTCTTT.

This chain joins TRBV10-3 and TRBJ2-3; 11 bases are shared with TRBD2. Germline V gene data show CDR1 as ENHRY and CDR2 as SYGVKD. V was clipped by 5 bases and J by 0 bases; unmatched bases: 1. CDR3 length: 15 amino acids. The chain's CDR3 is CAISTSGGSTDTQYF. The CDR3 DNA reads TGTGCCATCAGTACTAGCGGGGGTAGCACAGATACGCAGTATTTT.

For the CDR3, the DNA is TGTGCCAGCAACGCCCTGGGACAGGGGTCCCTCTCTGGGGCCAACGTCCTGACTTTC. The encoded protein is CASNALGQGSLSGANVLTF. The chain couples TRBV9 to TRBJ2-6; 10 bases are a match to TRBD1. V lost 6 bases to trimming and J lost 0 bases; unmatched junction nucleotides: 12. Germline lookup yields CDR1 SGDLS and CDR2 YYNGEE. The CDR3 is 19 amino acids.

The chain couples TRBV14 to TRBJ1-2; 8 bases map to TRBD1. V gave up 1 base and J gave up 6 bases; unmatched junction bases: 7. CDR3 length: 15 residues. Germline V CDR1 and CDR2: SGHDN, FVKESK. The CDR3 region has the DNA TGTGCCAGCAGCCAAGCGGACAGGGCATCTCATGGCTACACCTTC. This encodes CASSQADRASHGYTF.

The chain has TRBV5-1 and TRBJ1-1, with TRBD1 matching 7 bases. J was trimmed by 2 bases and V by 4 bases; bases with no gene match: 11. The CDR3 is 16 residues long. CDR1 and CDR2 from the germline V gene are SGHRS and YFSETQ. CDR3 loop: CASSRRTGGPNTEAFF. In DNA form, the CDR3 reads TGCGCCAGCAGCAGAAGGACAGGTGGGCCTAACACTGAAGCTTTCTTT. The full variable domain, completed using reference TRBV5-1 and TRBJ1-1, is KAGVTQTPRYLIKTRGQQVTLSCSPISGHRSVSWYQQTPGQGLQFLFEYFSETQRNKGNFPGRFSGRQFSNSRSEMNVSTLELGDSALYLCASSRRTGGPNTEAFFGQGTRLTVV.

This clone appeared many times. The chain recombines TRBV19 with TRBJ2-1; 10 nucleotides align to TRBD2. V shed 2 bases and J 5 bases; nucleotides not matched to a gene: 6. Germline V CDR1 and CDR2: LNHDA, SQIVND (reference sequence). This CDR3 spans 16 amino acids. CDR3 in DNA: TGTGCCAGTAGTATAAGACTAGCGGGCTTAGACAATGAGCAGTTCTTC. The encoded protein is CASSIRLAGLDNEQFF.

This chain connects TRBV4-3 to TRBJ1-6; tentative D call: TRBD1 (6 bases). CDR3 size: 14 residues. V gave up 1 base and J gave up 7 bases, with 8 bases separating them. CDR1 and CDR2 (germline): LGHNA, YSLEER. The chain's CDR3 is CASSQVDRNSPLHF. The CDR3 nucleotides read TGCGCCAGCAGCCAAGTTGACAGGAATTCACCCCTCCACTTT.

The CDR3 bases are TGTGCCAGCAGTTCGACCGGGGGGCAAGAGACCCAGTACTTC. Amino acid sequence: CASSSTGGQETQYF. The rearrangement links TRBV7-3 to TRBJ2-5, with 7 nucleotides matching TRBD2. Germline loops: CDR1 SGHTA, CDR2 FQGTGA. The CDR3 covers 14 residues. After removal of 6 bases from V and 2 bases from J, the junction contained 6 bases not matched to a gene.

This chain connects TRBV6-6 to TRBJ1-5; weak D call: TRBD1 (5 bases). The CDR3 spans 16 residues. V was trimmed by 6 bases and J by 7 bases, leaving 22 bases between them. The germline gives CDR1 MNHNY, CDR2 SVGAGI (reference sequence). In DNA, the CDR3 is TGTGCCAGCAGCCCGGGCACCGTGGGACTCTACCAGCCCCAGCATTTT. Translated, it gives CASSPGTVGLYQPQHF.

The chain combines TRBV4-2 with TRBJ2-1, with TRBD2 identical over 10 bases. Trimming removed 3 bases from V and 6 bases from J; junction bases left unmatched: 8. The CDR3 length is 16 residues. The germline V gene encodes CDR1 LGHNA and CDR2 YNFKEQ. CDR3 amino acids: CASSHSSGREGNEQFF. DNA of the CDR3: TGTGCCAGCAGCCACTCTAGCGGGAGAGAAGGCAATGAGCAGTTCTTC.

This sequence joins TRBV12-3 or TRBV12-4 and TRBJ2-7, with 7 bases fitting TRBD1. This CDR3 region has 13 residues. V lost 7 bases and J lost 4; bases outside the gene matches: 7. CDR3 in amino acids: CASMAGTAYEQYF. DNA for the CDR3: TGTGCCAGCATGGCCGGGACAGCGTACGAGCAGTACTTC.

This rearrangement joins TRBV6-5 to TRBJ2-7; TRBD1 agrees at 9 bases. The germline gives CDR1 MNHEY, CDR2 SVGAGI. The CDR3 consists of 15 residues. Trimming at V came to 7 bases and at J to 3 bases, leaving 10 bases not matched to a gene. The DNA of the CDR3 is TGTGCCAGCACCTTCGGGACAGGGTTGAACTACGAGCAGTACTTC. Residues: CASTFGTGLNYEQYF.

J is TRBJ2-3 and V is TRBV5-1, with 12 bases identical to TRBD2. In germline, CDR1 is SGHRS, CDR2 YFSETQ. V lost 4 bases and J lost 5; bases outside the gene matches: 8. This CDR3 has 16 residues. CDR3: CASSLRLAGELDTQYF. The CDR3 nucleotides read TGCGCCAGCAGCCTGAGACTAGCGGGAGAACTAGATACGCAGTATTTT.

In the case of this clone: In the same sample, other DNA sequences code for this CDR3. The chain recombines TRBV5-6 with TRBJ2-5, with D maybe TRBD2 (7 bases). Trimming removed 2 bases from V and 3 bases from J, with 11 bases in between. Germline values: CDR1 SGHDT, CDR2 YYEEEE. The length of the CDR3 is 14 residues. The CDR3 spells CASSFTGREETQYF. For the CDR3, the DNA is TGTGCCAGCAGCTTTACAGGGAGGGAAGAGACCCAGTACTTC.

The chain recombines TRBV7-9 with TRBJ2-4, with 8 bases that match TRBD2. Per germline, CDR1 SEHNR and CDR2 FQNEAQ (reference sequence). This CDR3 has 16 amino acids. The V segment lost 4 bases and the J segment 8 bases; nucleotides outside the gene matches: 13. For the CDR3, the DNA is TGTGCCAGCAGCTCCCGGGAGGGGGGTCATTTGGACATTCAGTACTTC. Translated, it gives CASSSREGGHLDIQYF.